Here is one T cell receptor beta chain with its context. This sample was included in a study of T cells after yellow fever vaccination. TCRdb itself ran the 5' RACE reads through MiXCR, one entry per CDR3 protein. This sample has more than 300,000 distinct CDR3 sequences; approximately 4% occur once, and the top ten carry 15% to 20%. Germline V gene sequence: CDR1 DFQATT, CDR2 SNEGSKA (reference sequence). Trimming stripped 7 bases from V and 6 bases from J, with 7 bases between. The CDR3 extends over 10 amino acids. The sequenced sample was PBMCs, obtained 15 days after the yellow fever booster vaccination. The rearrangement joins TRBV20-1 to TRBJ1-5; tentative D call: TRBD1 (6 bases). This receptor was identified in a man between 18 and 29 years old who received the YFV17D yellow fever vaccine. CDR3 DNA: TGCAGTGTAGGGGGTCAGCCCCAGCATTTT. The encoded protein is CSVGGQPQHF.